The entry below describes one T cell receptor beta chain. Its antigen remains unidentified. There are no base qualities to consult, and no much larger clone falls within one base. The sample originates from a study of blood T cell repertoires in COVID-19 (TCRdb year 2020). With regard to the full study: Collaborator samples came from the United States, Italy and Spain and covered acute and convalescent phases of COVID-19. Nearly every sample came with metadata listing a de-identified subject ID, COVID-19 status, age in years and sex. The repertoires were released in a freely available public database meant as a resource for research on the immune response to SARS-CoV-2. HLA class I and class II types, where available, came from metadata supplied by the sample provider rather than from assay-based typing. The material from the prospective study consisted of cDNA or gDNA derived from T cells, B-cell-depleted T cells, or PBMCs. The samples were drawn from two sources: the first 160 participants of the ongoing ImmuneRACE study, and over 950 subjects contributed by 6 global collaborators. Deeply sampled blood TCRbeta repertoires from subjects exposed to, actively infected with, or recovered from COVID-19 were included in the dataset.

TCRbeta CDR3 regions were amplified from genomic DNA by means of the immunoSEQ Assay, a bias-controlled multiplex PCR. As for the authors' bioinformatics: Within the assay, amplification of reference gene primers was used to estimate how many nucleated cells each sample contained. Sequence reads were collapsed and filtered to measure the absolute abundance of every unique TCRbeta CDR3 rearrangement. For each sample, productive Simpson clonality was calculated as the square root of Simpson's diversity index over productive rearrangements. This is the immuneACCESS table as TCRdb keeps it, with only in-frame sequences that have V and J called. A part of the clones is gone; compared with another copy, unresolved V genes explain less than half, and the rest is unexplained. The D gene and trimming were derived from the DNA, and the V and J assignments and clone size from that table. The sample contains over 200,000 clones, 83% of them found a single time. Of the sample, under 3% falls within the top ten clones.

Overall study results and their limits: How much clinical and demographic metadata was included differed by source and by participant, and the metadata was provided uncurated.

The collaborating institutions used their own protocols to collect whole blood in K2EDTA tubes. For TCRbeta analysis, collaborators shipped samples as frozen whole blood, isolated PBMCs, or DNA extracted from either of those sample types. Sequencing was performed on peripheral blood. The clonotype originates from a woman between 40 and 55 years old with active or convalescent COVID-19.

The CDR3 is CASSSPLSARETQYF. In nucleotide form, the sequence is TGTGCCAGCAGCTCCCCGTTGTCGGCGCGGGAGACCCAGTACTTC. The V gene is TRBV11-3 and the J gene is TRBJ2-5; no D gene call is confident. The germline V gene provides CDR1 SGHNT and CDR2 YENEEA. Between the V and J ends, shortened by 4 bases and 5 bases respectively, the junction contains 17 bases. The CDR3 sequence holds 15 residues, the cysteine and phenylalanine included. The sequence is cut down to CDR3 DNA, 45 bases in frame from base 1. When the CDR3 is completed using the reference TRBV11-3 and TRBJ2-5 genes on either side, the full variable domain is EAGVVQSPRYKIIEKKQPVAFWCNPISGHNTLYWYLQNLGQGPELLIRYENEEAVDDSQLPKDRFSAERLKGVDSTLKIQPAELGDSAVYLCASSSPLSARETQYFGPGTRLLVL.